The sequence of this T cell receptor (beta chain) was determined in a study of CD8 T cells in ankylosing spondylitis. Points from the study as a whole: Ankylosing spondylitis blood seemed to carry a telltale TCR beta motif made of eight highly homologous variants. Some of these motif variants have turned up before, in reports on reactive arthritis synovial fluid and blood.

V was cut by 4 bases and J by 1 base, with 15 bases left in between. Germline assignment: CDR1 LGHNA and CDR2 YSLEER. The CDR3 sequence is 16 residues long. Libraries of TCR beta came from quantitative 5'-RACE with molecular barcodes. A single record per CDR3 protein comes from TCRdb applying MiXCR to the 5' RACE reads. The sample shows about 330,000 distinct CDR3 sequences, around 7.6% of them seen only once. This clonotype has just a few counts. The target antigen is unknown. The source is a male donor with ankylosing spondylitis. Material: blood, either unsorted or a sorted T cell fraction (not recorded which). This chain connects TRBV4-3 to TRBJ2-3; D is tentatively TRBD1 or TRBD2 (6 bases each). The CDR3 region is CASSRGARVGTDTQYF. CDR3 in DNA: TGCGCCAGCAGCCGGGGGGCCAGGGTGGGCACAGATACGCAGTATTTT.